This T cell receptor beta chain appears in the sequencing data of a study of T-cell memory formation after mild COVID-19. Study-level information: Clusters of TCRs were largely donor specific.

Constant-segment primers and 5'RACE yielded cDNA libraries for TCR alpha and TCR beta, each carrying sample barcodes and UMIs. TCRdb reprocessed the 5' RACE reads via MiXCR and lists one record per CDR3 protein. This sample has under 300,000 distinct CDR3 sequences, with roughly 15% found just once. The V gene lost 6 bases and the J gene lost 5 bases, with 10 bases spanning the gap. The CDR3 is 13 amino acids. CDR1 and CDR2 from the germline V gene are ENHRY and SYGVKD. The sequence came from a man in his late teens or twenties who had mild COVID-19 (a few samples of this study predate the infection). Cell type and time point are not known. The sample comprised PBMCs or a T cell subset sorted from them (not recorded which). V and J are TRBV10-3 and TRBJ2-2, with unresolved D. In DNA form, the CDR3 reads TGTGCCATCAGCTTTGGGGTTACCGGGGAGCTGTTTTTT. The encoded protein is CAISFGVTGELFF.